These 25 T cell receptor beta chains share one sample of origin, sequenced in a study of blood T cell repertoires in COVID-19. Here immunoSEQ multiplex PCR was the method, and the copy in TCRdb shows in-frame clones only, minus some. The table includes tens of thousands of clones, approximately 71% detected once. The sequenced sample consisted of peripheral blood. The receptors derive from an older man with COVID-19, enrolled during active disease.

This clone was found a few times. The rearrangement joins TRBV27 to TRBJ1-2; weak D call: TRBD1 (5 bases). CDR3 length: 15 residues. CDR1 is MNHEY, CDR2 SMNVEV, per germline (reference sequence). Deletions cut 6 bases from V and 2 bases from J, with 16 bases between. The CDR3 nucleotides are TGTGCCAGCAGGACCGGGGGTACCTTAAACTATGGCTACACCTTC. Its translation: CASRTGGTLNYGYTF.

The V gene is TRBV19, the J gene TRBJ1-6; no firm D call. The CDR3 totals 13 residues. Germline V gives CDR1 LNHDA, CDR2 SQIVND (reference sequence). V lost 5 bases and J lost 7, with 9 bases in between. CDR3 DNA sequence: TGTGCCAGTAGTGACTACGGGAATTCACCCCTCCACTTT. It yields the protein CASSDYGNSPLHF.

This chain uses TRBV6-1 with TRBJ2-5; the match to TRBD2 covers 7 bases. The ends lost 0 bases at V and 5 bases at J; junction bases unmatched: 0. Germline assignment: CDR1 MNHNS and CDR2 SASEGT. There are 13 residues in the CDR3. The CDR3 region is CASSEAGGETQYF. Here the CDR3 DNA reads TGTGCCAGCAGTGAAGCGGGAGGGGAGACCCAGTACTTC.

This clone was seen a handful of times. V gene TRBV4-3 combines with J gene TRBJ1-2, with D possibly being TRBD1 (5 bases). Germline CDR1 LGHNA, CDR2 YSLEER. V was clipped by 0 bases and J by 9 bases, with 14 bases between them. The CDR3 is 14 residues long. The CDR3 loop reads CASSQESRVSRYTF. The DNA for the CDR3 is TGCGCCAGCAGCCAAGAAAGCAGGGTCTCACGCTACACCTTC.

The rearrangement uses TRBV18 and TRBJ2-2; maybe TRBD1 (6 bases). Per the germline V gene, CDR1 is KGHSH and CDR2 is LQKENI. This CDR3 contains 12 residues. V was pared by 5 bases and J by 7 bases, with 8 bases between. CDR3 coding DNA: TGTGCCAGCTCATCAGGGGACGGGGAGCTGTTTTTT. This gives the protein CASSSGDGELFF.

The rearrangement uses TRBV7-2 and TRBJ1-2; no clear D. The CDR3 runs 13 residues. Between the trimmed V and J ends, which lost 5 bases and 6 bases, there was a span of 13 bases. Germline lookup yields CDR1 SGHTA and CDR2 FQGNSA. CDR3 nucleotide sequence: TGTGCCAGCAGCCGAAGAAGAACGGATGGCTACACCTTC. It encodes CASSRRRTDGYTF.

The genes are TRBV11-2 and TRBJ2-7, with TRBD1 identical over 8 bases. J lost 13 bases, V lost 1 base, and 15 bases had no gene match. Per germline, CDR1 SGHAT and CDR2 FQNNGV. CDR3 length: 15 residues. This chain's CDR3 is CASSLVSPGQGSPYF. The CDR3 DNA is TGTGCCAGCAGCTTAGTTTCTCCAGGACAGGGATCACCTTACTTC.

The CDR3, as DNA: TGTGCCAGCAGTTTAAAATGGACAGGTTTTAATTCACCCCTCCACTTT. Amino acid sequence: CASSLKWTGFNSPLHF. The chain recombines TRBV27 with TRBJ1-6; 7 nucleotides agree with TRBD1. The CDR3 totals 16 residues. J was trimmed by 6 bases and V by 2 bases; bases with no gene match: 7. The germline gives CDR1 MNHEY, CDR2 SMNVEV (reference sequence).

V gene TRBV2 combines with J gene TRBJ2-1, with a possible D match to TRBD2 (5 bases). CDR3 length: 15 amino acids. CDR1 and CDR2 from the germline V gene are SNHLY and FYNNEI. With 4 bases removed from V and 0 bases from J, the gap between germline ends came to 10 bases. The CDR3 spells CASSVGGRSYNEQFF. As DNA, the CDR3 is TGTGCCAGCAGTGTAGGAGGACGCTCCTACAATGAGCAGTTCTTC. Variable domain in full (rest from reference TRBV2 and TRBJ2-1): EPEVTQTPSHQVTQMGQEVILRCVPISNHLYFYWYRQILGQKVEFLVSFYNNEISEKSEIFDDQFSVERPDGSNFTLKIRSTKLEDSAMYFCASSVGGRSYNEQFFGPGTRLTVL.

This clone was picked up one time. This sequence joins TRBV4-1 and TRBJ1-1, with 7 bases fitting TRBD1. CDR1 is MGHRA and CDR2 is YSYEKL in the germline V gene. V gave up 2 bases and J gave up 5 bases; unmatched junction bases: 5. There are 14 residues in the CDR3. The CDR3, as DNA: TGCGCCAGCAGCCAAAGGACAGGAAGGACTGAAGCTTTCTTT. Amino acids: CASSQRTGRTEAFF.

This clone was seen more than once but under ten times. The V gene is TRBV15, the J gene TRBJ2-2; the match to TRBD1 covers 7 bases. V lost 6 bases to trimming and J lost 8 bases; unmatched junction nucleotides: 3. This CDR3 contains 12 residues. Germline V lookup: CDR1 LNHNV, CDR2 YYDKDF (reference sequence). CDR3 loop: CATRPDRGELFF. For the CDR3, the DNA is TGTGCCACCAGGCCGGACAGGGGGGAGCTGTTTTTT.

The chain joins TRBV5-1 to TRBJ2-7; TRBD2 might be the D (6 bases). Per germline, CDR1 SGHRS and CDR2 YFSETQ. V was clipped by 7 bases and J by 1 base, with 18 bases between them. CDR3 length: 15 amino acids. The CDR3 sequence is CASSLGGSLSYEQYF. The CDR3, as DNA: TGCGCCAGCTCACTGGGAGGATCGCTTTCCTACGAGCAGTACTTC.

The V and J genes are TRBV19 and TRBJ1-5; D is possibly TRBD1 (6 bases). Germline V lookup: CDR1 LNHDA, CDR2 SQIVND (reference sequence). V lost 4 bases and J lost 4, with 11 bases in between. The CDR3 runs to 14 residues. CDR3 in DNA: TGTGCCAGTAGTAGGACAGAGAAAAATCAGCCCCAGCATTTT. Translated, it gives CASSRTEKNQPQHF.

The chain employs TRBV2 and TRBJ2-3; D unclear. The CDR3 has 13 residues. From germline, CDR1 is SNHLY and CDR2 FYNNEI. V lost 6 bases to trimming and J lost 4 bases, with 11 bases between them. The chain's CDR3 is CASRLSRPDTQYF. The CDR3 DNA reads as TGTGCCAGCAGACTGAGCAGGCCAGATACGCAGTATTTT.

This chain connects TRBV5-1 to TRBJ1-1; the D gene is possibly TRBD1 (5 bases). The CDR3 is made up of 13 amino acids. Between the trimmed V and J ends, which lost 6 bases and 3 bases, there was a span of 12 bases. CDR1 and CDR2 (germline): SGHRS, YFSETQ. CDR3 in DNA: TGCGCCAGCACGATCCCGGGGGACACTGAAGCTTTCTTT. Translated: CASTIPGDTEAFF.

The rearrangement links TRBV4-3 to TRBJ1-4; D is undetermined. The V gene's germline CDR1 is LGHNA and CDR2 YSLEER. V dropped 4 bases and J dropped 3 bases, with 12 bases sitting between them. The CDR3 runs 15 residues. The CDR3 sequence: CASSRLGDPNEKLFF. CDR3 DNA sequence: TGCGCCAGCAGCCGTCTGGGCGATCCTAATGAAAAACTGTTTTTT.

The table lists this clone with a few counts. The J gene is TRBJ2-1, the V gene TRBV5-1; D gene uncertain. Trimming stripped 0 bases from V and 0 bases from J, with 10 bases between. CDR1 and CDR2 (germline): SGHRS, YFSETQ. The CDR3 has 16 residues. The CDR3 DNA is TGCGCCAGCAGCTTGGCTTTGGTGAGCTCCTACAATGAGCAGTTCTTC. Protein sequence: CASSLALVSSYNEQFF.

The chain employs TRBV30 and TRBJ1-3; D ambiguous. Deletions cut 2 bases from V and 0 bases from J, with 5 bases between. Looked up from germline, CDR1 is GTSNPN and CDR2 is SVGIG (reference sequence). The CDR3 runs to 13 residues. The CDR3 loop is CAWSRSSGNTIYF. The CDR3 DNA is TGTGCCTGGAGTAGGAGCTCTGGAAACACCATATATTTT.

The chain uses TRBV19 and TRBJ2-7; D remains ambiguous. In germline, CDR1 is LNHDA, CDR2 SQIVND (reference sequence). CDR3 length equals 14 residues. Trimming took off 4 bases at V and 3 bases at J, with 13 bases between the two ends. The CDR3 loop reads CASSRYMQVYEQYF. CDR3 sequence (DNA): TGTGCCAGTAGTAGATATATGCAGGTCTACGAGCAGTACTTC. Full variable domain (missing parts from reference TRBV19 and TRBJ2-7): DGGITQSPKYLFRKEGQNVTLSCEQNLNHDAMYWYRQDPGQGLRLIYYSQIVNDFQKGDIAEGYSVSREKKESFPLTVTSAQKNPTAFYLCASSRYMQVYEQYFGPGTRLTVT.

The gene calls are TRBV18 and TRBJ1-6; 8 positions agree with TRBD1. The CDR3 length is 18 residues. CDR1 KGHSH and CDR2 LQKENI come from the germline V gene. Trimming at V came to 3 bases and at J to 7 bases, leaving 14 bases not matched to a gene. CDR3: CASSPGQGLPPGNSPLHF. The DNA of the CDR3 is TGTGCCAGCTCACCCGGACAGGGCCTTCCCCCGGGGAATTCACCCCTCCACTTT.

The genes are TRBV7-9 and TRBJ1-5; D is ambiguous. Germline V gene data show CDR1 as SEHNR and CDR2 as FQNEAQ (reference sequence). V was shortened by 4 bases and J by 3 bases, with 10 bases between the two germline ends. The CDR3 sequence is 14 residues long. CDR3: CASSSPGYNQPQHF. CDR3 nucleotides: TGTGCCAGCAGCTCCCCAGGTTACAATCAGCCCCAGCATTTT. The whole variable domain, remainder taken from reference TRBV7-9 and TRBJ1-5, is DTGVSQNPRHKITKRGQNVTFRCDPISEHNRLYWYRQTLGQGPEFLTYFQNEAQLEKSRLLSDRFSAERPKGSFSTLEIQRTEQGDSAMYLCASSSPGYNQPQHFGDGTRLSIL.

The chain uses TRBV6-2 or TRBV6-3 and TRBJ2-7; D gene uncertain. Per germline, CDR1 MNHEY and CDR2 SVGEGT. The CDR3 loop spans 12 amino acids. V was pared by 5 bases and J by 5 bases, with 10 bases between. CDR3 protein: CASSRRLDEQYF. CDR3 nucleotide sequence: TGTGCCAGCAGTAGGAGATTGGACGAGCAGTACTTC.

The chain recombines TRBV4-2 with TRBJ1-3; D gene uncertain. The germline V gene has CDR1 LGHNA and CDR2 YNFKEQ. V lost 1 base, J lost 0 bases, and 7 bases lay in between. This CDR3 is 15 amino acids long. CDR3 residues: CASSQGAASGNTIYF. CDR3 in DNA: TGTGCCAGCAGCCAAGGGGCAGCCTCTGGAAACACCATATATTTT.

This clone showed up just a few times. J is TRBJ1-2 and V is TRBV6-1, with TRBD1 identical over 11 bases. V lost 2 bases, J lost 4 bases, and 6 bases stayed unmatched. Germline assignment: CDR1 MNHNS and CDR2 SASEGT. CDR3 length equals 16 residues. The CDR3 is CASSERDRGSGYGYTF. CDR3 coding DNA: TGTGCCAGCAGTGAAAGGGACAGGGGGTCTGGCTATGGCTACACCTTC.

This clone is labeled medium-sized (0.01 to 0.1%). One junction end disagrees with the germline gene, perhaps due to a read error. V is TRBV7-7 and J is TRBJ2-1; 7 bases agree with TRBD2. Germline loops: CDR1 SSHAT, CDR2 FNYEAQ (reference sequence). This CDR3 has 14 residues. Here the CDR3 DNA reads TGTGCTAGCAGCGCAACCGGGACTACCAATGAGCAGTTCTTC. Its translation: CASSATGTTNEQFF.